Given below is one TCR beta chain in context. In this sample, this clone turned up once. Its target antigen remains unknown. No base-level quality is on record; no much larger clone is a single base apart. The data are from a study of blood T cell repertoires in COVID-19 (dated by TCRdb to about 2020). As for the study more broadly: The collaborator samples originated in the United States, Italy and Spain and spanned the acute and convalescent phases of COVID-19. The prospective study material was composed of cDNA or gDNA derived from T cells, B-cell-depleted T cells, or PBMCs. A de-identified subject ID, COVID-19 status, age in years and sex were almost always included in the sample metadata. A freely available public database, intended as a resource for researchers studying the immune response to SARS-CoV-2, is where the repertoires were released. Where available, HLA class I and class II types were obtained from metadata supplied by the sample provider rather than from assay-based typing. Subjects who had been exposed to COVID-19, were actively infected with it, or had recovered from it provided the deeply sampled blood TCRbeta repertoires that made up the dataset. The samples were drawn from the first 160 participants of the ongoing ImmuneRACE study and from over 950 subjects provided by 6 global collaborators. General conclusions and limits of the study: How much clinical and demographic metadata was included differed by source and by participant, and the metadata was provided uncurated.

TCRbeta CDR3 regions were amplified from genomic DNA using the immunoSEQ Assay, a bias-controlled multiplex PCR. The original pipeline was this. The number of nucleated cells in each sample was estimated by amplification of reference gene primers within the assay. To quantify the absolute abundance of each unique TCRbeta CDR3 rearrangement, sequence reads were collapsed and filtered. For each sample, productive Simpson clonality was calculated as the square root of Simpson's diversity index across productive rearrangements. TCRdb carries this immuneACCESS record with in-frame sequences only. Its versions omit some clonotypes, under half of them owing to an unresolved V gene in the studies checked, with the rest unexplained. That table supplies the V and J calls and clone size; D and trimming were determined from the DNA. The sample records under 350,000 clones, approximately 86% of which are singletons. Less than 3% of the sample is held by the ten biggest clonotypes.

In the prospective study, participants were about 18 to 95 years old, resided in fewer than 25 geographic areas of the United States, and were enrolled through a virtual design. In the prospective study, cohorts were assigned on the basis of participant-reported clinical history obtained from a screening survey and a study questionnaire. For ImmuneRACE Cohort 3, a participant was defined as recovered based on two consecutive negative NP/OP PCR tests, clearance by a healthcare professional, or resolution of symptoms. Mobile phlebotomists in the prospective study collected whole blood, serum and a nasopharyngeal or oropharyngeal swab from every participant. Participants in the prospective study had the option to provide additional blood draws and questionnaires over an approximately 2-month period. Before DNA extraction, prospective study blood samples were shipped either frozen or at room temperature.

The CDR3 runs 13 residues from the cysteine to the phenylalanine. The kept DNA is CDR3 alone, 39 bases in frame from the first base. V loses 8 bases of germline sequence and J loses 9 bases, and the interval between the two ends is 18 bases. CDR1 and CDR2 were assigned from the germline V gene as KGHDR and SFDVKD. The rearrangement joined TRBV24-1 to TRBJ2-5; TRBD2 is perhaps the D gene, given 5 matching bases. This clonotype was obtained from a woman between 18 and 30 years old who had recovered from COVID-19. The specimen sequenced was PBMCs or T cells enriched from blood (not recorded which). The nucleotide sequence is given as TGTGCCACCAACGATGATCCCCCGGGGTCCCAGTACTTC. Its protein product is CATNDDPPGSQYF.